These T cell receptor beta chains were read from a single sample in a study of metastatic and nonmetastatic thyroid tumors. With MiXCR, TCRdb called clones anew from the PCR reads. This sample has around 20,000 clones, with about 11% found just once. Sequenced material: blood. The receptors here all came from a female donor with papillary thyroid cancer or a benign thyroid nodule (not recorded which). Some clones in this sample may be carry-over from other donors' samples. Both conserved end residues are part of each CDR3. The D gene is left open where the match is weak. Not every row has a clone size; where given, it reads once, few, many or a size class.

TRBJ2-7,-,TRBV6-1,-,CASSSPDLGYEQYF,TGTGCCAGCAGTTCCCCGGACCTAGGCTACGAGCAGTACTTC
TRBJ2-5,many,TRBV4-2,-,CASSQDLTRWETQYF,TGTGCCAGCAGCCAAGACCTAACTAGATGGGAGACCCAGTACTTC
TRBJ2-7,-,TRBV6-1,-,CASRGGSYEQYF,TGTGCCAGCCGAGGCGGGTCCTACGAGCAGTACTTC
TRBJ1-5,many,TRBV3-1,-,CASSQGSGLGQPQHF,TGTGCCAGCAGCCAAGGGTCAGGGCTCGGTCAGCCCCAGCATTTT
TRBJ2-5,many,TRBV6-2/TRBV6-3,-,CASSQNREAQYF,TGTGCCAGCAGCCAAAACCGAGAGGCCCAGTACTTC
TRBJ2-5,many,TRBV30,TRBD1,CAWSKGTGAWETQYF,TGTGCCTGGAGTAAAGGGACAGGGGCGTGGGAGACCCAGTACTTC
TRBJ2-1,many,TRBV19,-,CASSNHIGGVNEQFF,TGTGCCAGTAGTAACCATATCGGTGGGGTAAATGAGCAGTTCTTC
TRBJ2-5,-,TRBV7-2,TRBD1,CASIRDSQETQYF,TGTGCCAGCATTCGGGACAGTCAAGAGACCCAGTACTTC
TRBJ1-2,many,TRBV5-4,TRBD1,CASSWDRGNYGYTF,TGTGCCAGCAGCTGGGACAGGGGCAACTATGGCTACACCTTC
TRBJ2-7,medium-sized,TRBV28,-,CASRGLEGVSYEQYF,TGTGCCAGCCGGGGCCTAGAGGGGGTCTCCTACGAGCAGTACTTC
TRBJ2-1,-,TRBV6-1,TRBD1,CASSFRQGYEQFF,TGTGCCAGCAGCTTCCGACAGGGTTATGAGCAGTTCTTC
TRBJ2-1,many,TRBV20-1,-,CSARGVGGEIEQFF,TGCAGTGCTAGAGGCGTGGGAGGTGAGATTGAGCAGTTCTTC
TRBJ2-1,many,TRBV20-1,TRBD1,CSAPDRDRGRDEQFF,TGCAGTGCTCCAGACCGGGACAGGGGTCGGGATGAGCAGTTCTTC